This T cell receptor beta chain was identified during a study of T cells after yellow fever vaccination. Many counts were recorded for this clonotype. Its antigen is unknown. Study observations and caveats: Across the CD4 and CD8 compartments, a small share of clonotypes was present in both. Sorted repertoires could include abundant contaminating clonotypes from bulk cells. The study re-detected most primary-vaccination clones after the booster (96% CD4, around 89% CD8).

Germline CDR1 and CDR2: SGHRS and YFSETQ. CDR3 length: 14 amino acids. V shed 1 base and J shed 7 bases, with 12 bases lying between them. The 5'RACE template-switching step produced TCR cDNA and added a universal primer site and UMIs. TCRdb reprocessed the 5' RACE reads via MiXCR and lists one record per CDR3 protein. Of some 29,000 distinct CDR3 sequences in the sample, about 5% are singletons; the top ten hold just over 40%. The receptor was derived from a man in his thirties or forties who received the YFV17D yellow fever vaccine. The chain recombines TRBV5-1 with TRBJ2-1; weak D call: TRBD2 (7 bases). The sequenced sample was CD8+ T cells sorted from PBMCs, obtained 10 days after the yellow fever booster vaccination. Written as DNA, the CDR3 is TGCGCCAGCAGCTTGACGGGGGGCGGGAATGAGCAGTTCTTC. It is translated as CASSLTGGGNEQFF.